These 6 T cell receptor beta chains originate from one sample sequenced in a study of T cells after yellow fever vaccination. TCRdb re-called the 5' RACE reads through MiXCR, storing one row per CDR3 protein. Counted here are roughly 340,000 distinct CDR3 sequences, 8.7% occurring once; the ten biggest clones make up roughly 17%. Sequenced here: PBMCs, sampled on the day of the first yellow fever vaccination. Receptors were obtained from a man aged 18 to 30 who received the YFV17D yellow fever vaccine.

This clonotype was counted between two and nine times. This chain links TRBV20-1 with TRBJ1-3; the D gene is possibly TRBD1 (6 bases). V lost 4 bases to trimming and J lost 0 bases, with 10 bases between them. Germline V lookup: CDR1 DFQATT, CDR2 SNEGSKA (reference sequence). The CDR3 runs to 14 residues. This chain's CDR3 is CSAMDSHSGNTIYF. DNA of the CDR3: TGCAGTGCTATGGACAGCCACTCTGGAAACACCATATATTTT.

The sample holds a few counts of this clonotype. The genes are TRBV3-1 and TRBJ2-7; 8 bases agree with TRBD2. Germline CDR1 reads LGHDT; CDR2 reads YNNKEL (reference sequence). This CDR3 region has 13 residues. With V trimmed by 0 bases and J by 9 bases, 4 bases remained unmatched. In DNA, the CDR3 is TGTGCCAGCAGCCAAGAAAGAAGCGGGGGGCAGTACTTC. This translates into CASSQERSGGQYF.

This clonotype was recorded at least ten times. The chain has TRBV29-1 and TRBJ2-5, with 7 positions matching TRBD2. Losses at the gene ends were 1 base for V and 2 bases for J; bases not matched to a gene: 4. CDR1 and CDR2 from the germline V gene are SQVTM and ANQGSEA. This CDR3 has 14 residues. This CDR3 is CSVEGSGWQETQYF. As DNA, the CDR3 is TGCAGCGTTGAAGGTAGCGGGTGGCAAGAGACCCAGTACTTC.

V usage is TRBV20-1 and J usage is TRBJ1-4; tentative D call: TRBD1 (6 bases). Per germline, CDR1 DFQATT and CDR2 SNEGSKA (reference sequence). This CDR3 is built from 15 residues. The V end was cut by 5 bases, the J end by 2 bases, with 15 bases between. The CDR3 region is CSAQKAGATNEKLFF. The CDR3 bases are TGCAGTGCTCAAAAGGCAGGGGCTACTAATGAAAAACTGTTTTTT.

A few counts support this clonotype. The chain is built from TRBV11-2 and TRBJ2-2; TRBD2 aligns across 9 bases. Trimming cost V 2 bases and J 7 bases; bases outside gene matches: 11. The CDR3 length is 17 residues. Germline values: CDR1 SGHAT, CDR2 FQNNGV. CDR3 region: CASSLFGRGGRNGELFF. The CDR3 DNA follows: TGTGCCAGCAGCTTATTCGGGCGGGGGGGCCGTAACGGGGAGCTGTTTTTT.

This clonotype was observed a handful of times. V gene TRBV10-3 combines with J gene TRBJ1-5; TRBD1 agrees at 9 bases. The V gene's germline CDR1 is ENHRY and CDR2 SYGVKD. Trimming cost V 8 bases and J 5 bases; bases outside gene matches: 1. CDR3 length equals 12 residues. In DNA, the CDR3 is TGTGCCATCGGGGACAGGGATCAGCCCCAGCATTTT. The encoded protein is CAIGDRDQPQHF.